These 15 T cell receptor beta chains came from one sample sequenced in a study of blood T cell repertoires in COVID-19. TCRdb keeps only in-frame clones here, not all; method: immunoSEQ multiplex PCR. The table lists 190,000 or so clones, 65% to 80% of them singletons. Sequenced sample: peripheral blood. These receptor sequences come from a middle-aged man who had recovered from COVID-19.

The gene calls are TRBV30 and TRBJ1-5, with a possible D match to TRBD1 (5 bases). V was trimmed by 4 bases and J by 5 bases, leaving 12 bases between them. Germline values: CDR1 GTSNPN, CDR2 SVGIG (reference sequence). CDR3 size: 13 residues. The CDR3 loop reads CAWTKTDHQPQHF. CDR3 DNA: TGTGCCTGGACTAAGACAGACCATCAGCCCCAGCATTTT.

CDR3 nucleotide sequence: TGCGCCAGCAGCTCTGCGTCCCCAGATACGCAGTATTTT. It encodes CASSSASPDTQYF. The V call is TRBV5-1, the J call TRBJ2-3; D unresolved. CDR1 and CDR2 (germline): SGHRS, YFSETQ. The CDR3 sequence is 13 residues long. V was clipped by 3 bases and J by 4 bases, with 9 bases between them.

The chain joins TRBV30 to TRBJ2-7, with D perhaps matching TRBD1 (6 bases). The length of the CDR3 is 14 residues. The V and J ends lost 2 bases and 2 bases respectively, with 13 bases between them. Germline V gene sequence: CDR1 GTSNPN, CDR2 SVGIG (reference sequence). The CDR3 DNA reads TGTGCCTGGAGTCTGGGGGCTATGACCTACGAGCAGTACTTC. Translating it yields CAWSLGAMTYEQYF.

CDR3 region: CASSLGGQRTDTQYF. The DNA of the CDR3 is TGCGCCAGCAGCTTGGGAGGACAGAGGACAGATACGCAGTATTTT. The chain carries TRBV5-1 and TRBJ2-3, with D tentatively TRBD1 (6 bases). V lost 0 bases, J lost 3 bases, and 11 bases lay in between. This CDR3 has 15 residues. From germline, CDR1 is SGHRS and CDR2 YFSETQ.

This chain joins TRBV28 and TRBJ2-6, with D tentatively TRBD2 (6 bases). Germline V gene data show CDR1 as MDHEN and CDR2 as SYDVKM. V lost 6 bases and J 2 bases, leaving 11 bases between the germline ends. This CDR3 is built from 15 residues. CDR3 loop: CASSPPGAGANVLTF. CDR3 sequence (DNA): TGTGCCAGCAGCCCCCCGGGGGCTGGGGCCAACGTCCTGACTTTC.

The rearrangement uses TRBV12-5 and TRBJ2-5; TRBD1 matches 7 bases. This CDR3 contains 15 residues. Trimming cost V 1 base and J 3 bases; bases outside gene matches: 5. Germline V gene sequence: CDR1 LGHNT, CDR2 FRNRAP. CDR3: CASGLGDSSEETQYF. For the CDR3, the DNA is TGTGCTAGTGGTTTGGGGGACAGCTCAGAAGAGACCCAGTACTTC. The full variable domain, rest sourced from reference TRBV12-5 and TRBJ2-5, is DARVTQTPRHKVTEMGQEVTMRCQPILGHNTVFWYRQTMMQGLELLAYFRNRAPLDDSGMPKDRFSAEMPDATLATLKIQPSEPRDSAVYFCASGLGDSSEETQYFGPGTRLLVL.

This clone has only one observation. The rearrangement joins TRBV9 to TRBJ2-1; 14 bases map to TRBD2. Trimming at V came to 3 bases and at J to 7 bases, leaving 6 bases not matched to a gene. The germline V gene encodes CDR1 SGDLS and CDR2 YYNGEE. The CDR3 extends over 16 amino acids. CDR3 protein: CASSASGTSGRNEQFF. The CDR3 DNA reads TGTGCCAGCAGCGCATCCGGGACTAGCGGGAGAAATGAGCAGTTCTTC.

The chain joins TRBV10-3 to TRBJ1-4; 10 bases are a match to TRBD1. The CDR3 is 14 amino acids. The V gene end was trimmed by 4 bases and the J gene end by 8 bases; junction bases not matched to a gene: 4. Germline V lookup: CDR1 ENHRY, CDR2 SYGVKD. The CDR3 loop is CAISVGTGDEKLFF. The CDR3 nucleotides are TGTGCCATCAGTGTTGGGACAGGGGACGAAAAACTGTTTTTT.

The chain carries TRBV19 and TRBJ2-3; 9 bases line up with TRBD1. V dropped 3 bases and J dropped 5; count of bases not matched to a gene: 9. The CDR3 totals 16 residues. Germline CDR1 LNHDA, CDR2 SQIVND (reference sequence). In DNA form, the CDR3 reads TGTGCCAGTAGTATTTTAACCGGGACAGGGTTAGATACGCAGTATTTT. This gives the protein CASSILTGTGLDTQYF.

The gene calls are TRBV19 and TRBJ2-3; D remains unclear. Germline V gene data show CDR1 as LNHDA and CDR2 as SQIVND (reference sequence). The CDR3 length is 15 residues. Trimming shortened V by 4 bases and J by 0 bases, and 11 bases separated the two germline ends. CDR3 sequence (DNA): TGTGCCAGTAGTAGGGCTTCCCTGAGCACAGATACGCAGTATTTT. Amino acids: CASSRASLSTDTQYF.

The chain joins TRBV29-1 to TRBJ2-5; TRBD2 aligns across 11 bases. Germline CDR1 SQVTM, CDR2 ANQGSEA. There are 14 residues in the CDR3. Germline trimming cut 7 bases from V and 4 bases from J; bases unmatched to any gene: 8. The CDR3 reads CSASLAGVPETQYF. The CDR3 DNA reads as TGCAGCGCTTCACTAGCGGGAGTCCCAGAGACCCAGTACTTC.

The chain combines TRBV4-2 with TRBJ2-3; TRBD2 matches at 11 bases. Germline trimming cut 1 base from V and 6 bases from J; bases unmatched to any gene: 6. The CDR3 is 16 residues long. Germline-derived CDR1 and CDR2 are LGHNA and YNFKEQ. CDR3 DNA sequence: TGTGCCAGCAGCCAAGCCCCGGCTAGCGGGAGGGATACGCAGTATTTT. Amino acid sequence: CASSQAPASGRDTQYF.

The CDR3 loop is CASRLTAGSLNNEQFF. CDR3 DNA: TGCGCCAGCAGACTCACTGCAGGGTCTCTCAACAATGAGCAGTTCTTC. The V call is TRBV5-1, the J call TRBJ2-1, with a possible D match to TRBD1 (5 bases). The CDR3 contains 16 residues. Germline assignment: CDR1 SGHRS and CDR2 YFSETQ. V lost 5 bases and J 5 bases, leaving 20 bases between the germline ends.

This rearrangement joins TRBV2 to TRBJ2-7; D remains unclear. In germline, CDR1 is SNHLY, CDR2 FYNNEI. The CDR3 is 14 residues long. V was pared by 4 bases and J by 0 bases, with 10 bases between. The CDR3 coding sequence is TGTGCCAGCAGTGGTGAGCTTCACTCCTACGAGCAGTACTTC. This translates into CASSGELHSYEQYF.

The chain carries TRBV7-9 and TRBJ2-5; 8 nucleotides agree with TRBD2. This CDR3 has 16 residues. The V segment lost 5 bases and the J segment 7 bases; nucleotides outside the gene matches: 15. From germline, CDR1 is SEHNR and CDR2 FQNEAQ (reference sequence). The CDR3 coding sequence is TGTGCCAGCAGCACTCTAGCGGGCCCCGGGGCTGGGACCCAGTACTTC. Amino acid sequence: CASSTLAGPGAGTQYF.